This entry lists 32 T cell receptor beta chains sequenced from one sample in a study of blood T cell repertoires in COVID-19. Using immunoSEQ multiplex PCR, the repertoire was profiled, and TCRdb retains in-frame clones only, with some absent. The sample has 150,000 to 200,000 clones; 70% to 90% are singletons. Sequenced sample: peripheral blood. Receptors originate from a man between 60 and 75 years old with active or convalescent COVID-19.

This chain connects TRBV21-1 to TRBJ2-7; TRBD1, the D gene given by the table, was not confirmed from the DNA. TRBV21-1 counts as a pseudogene. The CDR3 sequence is 17 residues long. CDR3 bases: TGTGCCAGCAGCTCCCGGACCGGGACAGGGGTAACCTACGAGCAGTACTTC. This encodes CASSSRTGTGVTYEQYF.

Written as DNA, the CDR3 is TGTGCCAGCAGCCAAGACTCGTTGTTCGGACTAGCGGGGGCCTACGAGCAGTACTTC. Its translation: CASSQDSLFGLAGAYEQYF. The rearrangement uses TRBV3-1 (or the pseudogene TRBV3-2) and TRBJ2-7, with 13 positions matching TRBD2. V lost 0 bases and J lost 2; bases outside the gene matches: 10. The CDR3 sequence is 19 residues long. Germline V gene data show CDR1 as LGHDT and CDR2 as YNNKEL (reference sequence).

This clone has just a few counts. The V gene is TRBV7-6, the J gene TRBJ2-3; 9 nucleotides match TRBD1. This CDR3 has 16 amino acids. In germline, CDR1 is SGHVS, CDR2 FNYEAQ. Unmatched junction bases numbered 4, after V lost 3 bases and J lost 0 bases. The CDR3 coding sequence is TGTGCCAGCAGCTTTGACAGGGGGGCGAGCACAGATACGCAGTATTTT. Its translation: CASSFDRGASTDTQYF.

V gene TRBV18 combines with J gene TRBJ2-6, with a tentative D call TRBD1 (6 bases). There are 17 residues in the CDR3. In germline, CDR1 is KGHSH, CDR2 LQKENI. The ends were cut back, 3 bases at V and 0 bases at J, with 12 bases in the middle. CDR3 protein: CASSPATGGSGANVLTF. The CDR3 bases are TGTGCCAGCTCACCGGCGACAGGAGGCTCTGGGGCCAACGTCCTGACTTTC.

The V gene is TRBV6-4, the J gene TRBJ2-7; no definite D call. This CDR3 is 12 amino acids long. V lost 4 bases and J lost 5, with 9 bases in between. Germline values: CDR1 MRHNA, CDR2 SNTAGT. The CDR3 DNA reads TGTGCCAGCAGTGGAGGCAGACACGAGCAGTACTTC. Translated, it gives CASSGGRHEQYF.

The chain combines TRBV2 with TRBJ1-4, with 9 bases aligning to TRBD1. V lost 5 bases to trimming and J lost 7 bases; unmatched junction nucleotides: 5. Germline loops: CDR1 SNHLY, CDR2 FYNNEI. This CDR3 region has 14 residues. CDR3 protein: CASSYRGQGEKLFF. In DNA form, the CDR3 reads TGTGCCAGCAGTTACAGGGGGCAAGGTGAAAAACTGTTTTTT.

This clone showed up just once. The rearrangement joins TRBV29-1 to TRBJ1-2; D uncertain. CDR1 is SQVTM, CDR2 ANQGSEA, per germline. This CDR3 is built from 13 residues. The germline V and J ends were trimmed by 3 bases and 7 bases, with 15 bases remaining between them. The DNA of the CDR3 is TGCAGCGTTGACGCAGACGTGCAGGCTGGCTACACCTTC. This encodes CSVDADVQAGYTF. The whole variable domain, remainder taken from reference TRBV29-1 and TRBJ1-2, is SAVISQKPSRDICQRGTSLTIQCQVDSQVTMMFWYRQQPGQSLTLIATANQGSEATYESGFVIDKFPISRPNLTFSTLTVSNMSPEDSSIYLCSVDADVQAGYTFGSGTRLTVV.

The gene calls are TRBV12-3 or TRBV12-4 and TRBJ1-5; 7 positions agree with TRBD1. V dropped 4 bases and J dropped 11; count of bases not matched to a gene: 8. This CDR3 contains 13 residues. DNA for the CDR3: TGTGCCAGCAGTTCCAGACAGGGTTGGACCCAGCATTTT. Translation: CASSSRQGWTQHF.

This clone has a handful of counts. The J gene is TRBJ1-5, the V gene TRBV10-3, with 7 bases fitting TRBD1. The junction had 10 bases not matched to a gene; V was cut back by 10 bases and J by 7 bases. The CDR3 runs to 13 residues. Germline values: CDR1 ENHRY, CDR2 SYGVKD. The CDR3 is CASEKGAGQPQHF. The CDR3, as DNA: TGTGCCAGCGAGAAGGGGGCGGGACAGCCCCAGCATTTT.

The chain recombines TRBV7-6 with TRBJ1-2; D is unclear. Germline lookup yields CDR1 SGHVS and CDR2 FNYEAQ. With 1 base removed from V and 8 bases from J, the gap between germline ends came to 5 bases. This CDR3 is built from 11 residues. DNA for the CDR3: TGTGCCAGCAGCTTAGGGAGAGGCTACACCTTC. This gives the protein CASSLGRGYTF.

The chain has TRBV5-1 and TRBJ1-6; 9 bases align to TRBD1. The CDR3 totals 15 residues. CDR1 is SGHRS and CDR2 is YFSETQ in the germline V gene. Trimming removed 4 bases from V and 10 bases from J; junction bases left unmatched: 9. The CDR3 DNA is TGCGCCAGCAGCAGGACAGGGGATTCGGAATCACCCCTCCACTTT. Amino acids: CASSRTGDSESPLHF. The whole variable domain, filled in from reference TRBV5-1 and TRBJ1-6, reads KAGVTQTPRYLIKTRGQQVTLSCSPISGHRSVSWYQQTPGQGLQFLFEYFSETQRNKGNFPGRFSGRQFSNSRSEMNVSTLELGDSALYLCASSRTGDSESPLHFGNGTRLTVT.

The V and J genes are TRBV6-1 and TRBJ2-4; D remains unclear. The germline gives CDR1 MNHNS, CDR2 SASEGT. The CDR3 consists of 19 residues. Trimming removed 0 bases from V and 0 bases from J, with 18 bases in between. In DNA, the CDR3 is TGTGCCAGCAGTGAAGCGCTAAGGTGGGCAGATATAGCCAAAAACATTCAGTACTTC. Protein product: CASSEALRWADIAKNIQYF.

This clone was detected only a few times. This chain links TRBV18 with TRBJ1-1; D is unclear. This CDR3 region has 15 residues. In germline, CDR1 is KGHSH, CDR2 LQKENI. V was cut by 0 bases and J by 4 bases, with 12 bases left in between. CDR3 nucleotides: TGTGCCAGCTCACCACCGGGGAGGCAGAGCACTGAAGCTTTCTTT. It codes for CASSPPGRQSTEAFF.

The chain links TRBV19 to TRBJ1-3; 8 bases map to TRBD1. Germline values: CDR1 LNHDA, CDR2 SQIVND (reference sequence). J gave up 7 bases and V 5 bases, and 4 bases lay outside the gene matches. The CDR3 length is 13 residues. For the CDR3, the DNA is TGTGCCAGTAGTGCGGACAGGGTCAACACCATATATTTT. Amino acids: CASSADRVNTIYF.

This clone has only a few counts. This chain joins TRBV12-3 or TRBV12-4 and TRBJ1-1; 7 nucleotides line up with TRBD1. The CDR3 runs to 12 residues. After removal of 3 bases from V and 5 bases from J, the junction contained 0 bases not matched to a gene. Here the CDR3 reads CASSLTGTEAFF. The CDR3 DNA reads TGTGCCAGCAGTTTGACAGGGACTGAAGCTTTCTTT.

This clone showed up just once. The rearrangement joins TRBV3-1 (or the pseudogene TRBV3-2) to TRBJ1-2; 9 nucleotides match TRBD1. Trimming took 0 bases from V and 3 from J; bases not matched to a gene: 2. CDR1 and CDR2 from the germline V gene are LGHDT and YNNKEL (reference sequence). The CDR3 runs to 15 residues. CDR3 sequence: CASSQDWTGDYGYTF. In nucleotides, the CDR3 is TGTGCCAGCAGCCAAGATTGGACAGGGGACTATGGCTACACCTTC.

V gene TRBV19 combines with J gene TRBJ1-5; 7 nucleotides line up with TRBD1. CDR3 size: 17 residues. Per germline, CDR1 LNHDA and CDR2 SQIVND (reference sequence). Germline trimming cut 7 bases from V and 4 bases from J; bases unmatched to any gene: 16. DNA of the CDR3: TGTGCCAGTACCATGGTACGCGGGACAGCTAAGAATCAGCCCCAGCATTTT. Protein product: CASTMVRGTAKNQPQHF.

The chain combines TRBV7-9 with TRBJ1-2; 8 positions match TRBD1. Germline V gene lookup returns CDR1 SEHNR and CDR2 FQNEAQ (reference sequence). The CDR3 extends over 14 amino acids. The V segment lost 5 bases and the J segment 5 bases; nucleotides outside the gene matches: 7. CDR3 residues: CASSADRALYGYTF. CDR3 nucleotides: TGTGCCAGCAGCGCGGACAGGGCTCTATATGGCTACACCTTC.

This chain joins TRBV5-1 and TRBJ1-1, with a possible D match to TRBD1 (5 bases). CDR1 and CDR2 from the germline V gene are SGHRS and YFSETQ. V lost 4 bases and J lost 5, with 15 bases in between. The CDR3 runs 14 residues. CDR3 DNA: TGCGCCAGCAGCCCCCGTGCGGGGGTGACTGAAGCTTTCTTT. This codes for CASSPRAGVTEAFF.

V and J are TRBV6-5 and TRBJ2-3, with D perhaps TRBD2 (6 bases). CDR3 length equals 15 residues. V lost 2 bases to trimming and J lost 4 bases, with 13 bases between them. Germline V gives CDR1 MNHEY, CDR2 SVGAGI. The DNA for the CDR3 is TGTGCCAGCAGTTACGGGACTGGAGCGGCAGATACGCAGTATTTT. It yields the protein CASSYGTGAADTQYF.

The V call is TRBV2, the J call TRBJ1-6; 7 positions match TRBD1. CDR3 length equals 17 residues. The V and J ends lost 7 bases and 0 bases, in that order; junction bases with no gene match: 9. The germline gives CDR1 SNHLY, CDR2 FYNNEI. DNA of the CDR3: TGTGCCAGCAAACAAACAGGGGTTAGCTCCTATAATTCACCCCTCCACTTT. Translation: CASKQTGVSSYNSPLHF. The full variable domain, with the rest looked up from reference TRBV2 and TRBJ1-6, is EPEVTQTPSHQVTQMGQEVILRCVPISNHLYFYWYRQILGQKVEFLVSFYNNEISEKSEIFDDQFSVERPDGSNFTLKIRSTKLEDSAMYFCASKQTGVSSYNSPLHFGNGTRLTVT.

The chain recombines TRBV7-3 with TRBJ1-1; D uncertain. V was shortened by 1 base and J by 0 bases, with 9 bases between the two germline ends. The V gene's germline CDR1 is SGHTA and CDR2 FQGTGA. The CDR3 has 15 amino acids. The CDR3 DNA reads TGTGCCAGCAGCTTAAATCCAGGCATGAACACTGAAGCTTTCTTT. The encoded protein is CASSLNPGMNTEAFF.

This chain uses TRBV2 with TRBJ2-2; 9 positions agree with TRBD2. Germline values: CDR1 SNHLY, CDR2 FYNNEI. Unmatched junction bases numbered 11, after V lost 6 bases and J lost 6 bases. The CDR3 extends over 16 amino acids. The chain's CDR3 is CASRAGGTRSAGELFF. The CDR3 bases are TGTGCCAGCAGGGCGGGAGGGACAAGGTCCGCCGGGGAGCTGTTTTTT.

V is TRBV19 and J is TRBJ1-3; D may be TRBD1 (5 bases). CDR1 is LNHDA, CDR2 SQIVND, per germline (reference sequence). The CDR3 sequence is 15 residues long. Trimming shortened V by 7 bases and J by 2 bases, and 15 bases separated the two germline ends. The CDR3 sequence: CASTTVEGPGNTIYF. CDR3 nucleotides: TGTGCCAGTACTACGGTGGAGGGGCCTGGAAACACCATATATTTT.

The chain recombines TRBV14 with TRBJ2-5; 9 bases fit TRBD1. CDR1 SGHDN and CDR2 FVKESK come from the germline V gene. The CDR3 runs 16 residues. V shed 1 base and J 5 bases; nucleotides not matched to a gene: 8. CDR3 DNA sequence: TGTGCCAGCAGCCAAGGCCTCACAGGGGGCCCGGAGACCCAGTACTTC. Translation gives CASSQGLTGGPETQYF.

The chain combines TRBV5-1 with TRBJ1-6; possible D gene TRBD1, 5 bases. This CDR3 comprises 14 residues. Germline V gene sequence: CDR1 SGHRS, CDR2 YFSETQ. V was clipped by 1 base and J by 5 bases, with 7 bases between them. DNA for the CDR3: TGCGCCAGCAGCTTGTCGGGGGATAATTCACCCCTCCACTTT. It encodes CASSLSGDNSPLHF.

The chain has TRBV24-1 and TRBJ2-5; the D gene is possibly TRBD1 (6 bases). CDR1 and CDR2 (germline): KGHDR, SFDVKD. The CDR3 is 15 amino acids. The V end was cut by 9 bases, the J end by 5 bases, with 21 bases between. CDR3 sequence (DNA): TGTGCCACCGGTCGACAGGTCCGAAAACATGAGACCCAGTACTTC. The encoded protein is CATGRQVRKHETQYF.

V and J are TRBV7-9 and TRBJ2-5; TRBD1 agrees at 7 bases. V was pared by 5 bases and J by 4 bases, with 7 bases of the junction left unmatched. CDR1 and CDR2 (germline): SEHNR, FQNEAQ (reference sequence). The CDR3 length is 14 residues. The CDR3 loop reads CASSLDRDRETQYF. DNA of the CDR3: TGTGCCAGCAGCCTCGACAGGGATCGAGAGACCCAGTACTTC.

This chain joins TRBV6-6 and TRBJ1-2; 11 positions agree with TRBD1. The CDR3 sequence is 14 residues long. V shed 2 bases and J 7 bases; nucleotides not matched to a gene: 3. Germline V CDR1 and CDR2: MNHNY, SVGAGI (reference sequence). The CDR3 DNA sequence: TGTGCCAGCAGTTACAGGACAGGGGGCGTTGGCTACACCTTC. Its translation is CASSYRTGGVGYTF.

This sequence joins TRBV6-6 and TRBJ1-1; D uncertain. CDR3 length equals 12 residues. Per the germline V gene, CDR1 is MNHNY and CDR2 is SVGAGI (reference sequence). V lost 5 bases to trimming and J lost 8 bases, with 12 bases between them. Here the CDR3 DNA reads TGTGCCAGCAGTCCCCGTTTGAGGGAAGCTTTCTTT. This encodes CASSPRLREAFF.

The chain employs TRBV18 and TRBJ1-1; 7 bases agree with TRBD1. The CDR3 has 15 amino acids. The V and J ends lost 2 bases and 7 bases, in that order; junction bases with no gene match: 10. Germline V gene sequence: CDR1 KGHSH, CDR2 LQKENI. CDR3 coding DNA: TGTGCCAGCTCACCAACTAGGCAGGGGGATATTGAAGCTTTCTTT. Its translation is CASSPTRQGDIEAFF.

In nucleotides, the CDR3 is TGTGCCAGTAGTATGCAGGGACAGAACACTGAAGCTTTCTTT. Residues: CASSMQGQNTEAFF. The V and J genes are TRBV19 and TRBJ1-1, with TRBD1 as a possible D gene (6 bases). Germline V gene sequence: CDR1 LNHDA, CDR2 SQIVND (reference sequence). Trimming removed 3 bases at V and 1 base at J, with 9 bases between. This CDR3 has 14 residues.